This record looks at one T cell receptor (beta chain) sequence and its context. The data were obtained in a study of blood T cells in healthy people across ages. Sample-barcoded 5' priming and a J-beta primer mix drove a second PCR of about 7 to 12 cycles. TCRdb reanalysed the 5' RACE reads using MiXCR and keeps one entry per CDR3 protein. The sample includes hundreds of thousands of distinct CDR3 sequences, around 45% of them seen just once. The V gene lost 1 base and the J gene lost 2 bases, with 10 bases spanning the gap. The CDR3 extends over 15 amino acids. Germline V gives CDR1 KGHSH, CDR2 LQKENI.

This chain uses TRBV18 with TRBJ2-3; D is possibly TRBD2 (6 bases). The source is a man older than 75 in good health. The specimen was blood. The CDR3 loop reads CASSPQGLDTDTQYF. DNA for the CDR3: TGTGCCAGCTCACCACAGGGACTTGACACAGATACGCAGTATTTT.